A few counts support the clone carrying this T cell receptor beta chain. Its specificity is unknown. These data are taken from a study of blood T cells in healthy people across ages. Study-level results: With naive T cell percentage, TCR beta diversity showed a strong correlation. Age brought a roughly linear fall in TCR beta diversity measured per million T cells.

CDR1 SQVTM and CDR2 ANQGSEA come from the germline V gene. The V and J ends lost 4 bases and 6 bases respectively, with 10 bases between them. There are 12 residues in the CDR3. Next came a second PCR, run for about 7 to 12 cycles, which used a sample-barcoded 5' primer along with a J-beta primer mix. From each sample, at least 2.5 million paired-end reads containing CDR3 were obtained. TCRdb ran MiXCR on the 5' RACE reads and lists one entry per CDR3 protein. The data hold 1,500,000 or so distinct CDR3 sequences, with about 45% observed a single time. The sample comprised blood. The rearrangement links TRBV29-1 to TRBJ2-1; weak D call: TRBD1 (5 bases). This receptor was taken from a woman under 30 in good health. The CDR3 coding sequence is TGCAGCGTTGGTTGGGGCATCAATGAGCAGTTCTTC. Translating gives CSVGWGINEQFF.